This section outlines one TCR beta chain sequence together with its context. Its antigen is not yet known. The sample holds no much larger clone one base away, and base qualities are not on file. The sample originates from a study of T cell changes during pregnancy in multiple sclerosis (dated by TCRdb to between 2018 and 2021). For the wider study: The study looked at changes in the T cell repertoire across pregnancy in women with multiple sclerosis.

Trimming costs V 0 bases and J 10 bases, and their ends lie 19 bases apart. The germline V gene gives CDR1 as SGHTS and CDR2 as YDEGEE. Including cysteine and phenylalanine, the CDR3 has 15 amino acids. Of the read, only the CDR3 DNA is kept; its 45 bases are in frame from base 1. Libraries were constructed by the immunoSEQ multiplex PCR assay. What TCRdb holds here is the immuneACCESS table cut down to in-frame rearrangements. Part of the clones is not present; checked against another copy, under half of the missing clones reflect an unresolved V gene, and the others are unexplained. The sample records 70,000 or so clones, around 92% of which are singletons. Together, the top ten hold roughly 0.7% of the sample.

This TCR came from a female donor in good health, enrolled as a control in a pregnancy study. Sequences were derived from peripheral blood, sampled in the third trimester of pregnancy. The receptor chain draws on TRBV5-8 and TRBJ1-1; TRBD1 could be the D gene, as 6 bases match. The base sequence is TGTGCCAGCAGCTTGGGACTTCGACAGGAAGGATCAGCTTTCTTT. It codes for CASSLGLRQEGSAFF.